This T cell receptor (beta chain) is from a study of early T cells in non-severe SARS-CoV-2 infection. The CDR3 is 15 amino acids. Germline lookup yields CDR1 DFQATT and CDR2 SNEGSKA (reference sequence). The junction had 2 bases not matched to a gene; V was cut back by 4 bases and J by 3 bases. Individually, cDNA molecules had unique molecular identifiers attached to them. TCRdb used MiXCR to reprocess the 5' RACE reads, holding one entry per CDR3 protein. The sample yields around 60,000 distinct CDR3 sequences, roughly 9.7% seen once. This clonotype was seen repeatedly, ten times or more. Sequenced sample: whole blood. The chain links TRBV20-1 to TRBJ2-1; 14 nucleotides align to TRBD2. The receptor's source is an adult who was a healthcare worker with PCR-confirmed SARS-CoV-2 infection or an uninfected control (not recorded which). The CDR3 DNA follows: TGCAGTGCTACCGGGACTAGCGGGAGCTACAATGAGCAGTTCTTC. Its translation is CSATGTSGSYNEQFF.